What follows is one TCR beta chain and its context. Its antigen is as yet unknown. This specimen belongs to a study of T cell responses to AZD1222 COVID-19 vaccine. CDR1 and CDR2 (germline): SQVTM, ANQGSEA. The CDR3 runs to 11 residues. Trimming removed 0 bases at V and 2 bases at J, with 1 base between. Measured with immunoSEQ multiplex PCR; TCRdb has only the in-frame clones, and not every one. The sample holds 69,000 or so clones, about 85% seen once. Points from the study as a whole: Only a handful of people who got AZD1222 tested seropositive at baseline. Females outnumbered males among donors, who were mostly white British; clonal diversity was possibly underestimated.

This sequence was found in an adult who received the AZD1222 COVID-19 vaccine. The specimen comprised peripheral blood, sampled 28 days after the second AZD1222 dose. The chain joins TRBV29-1 to TRBJ1-2; D remains unclear. The CDR3 here is CSVEENYGYTF. CDR3 coding DNA: TGCAGCGTTGAAGAGAACTATGGCTACACCTTC.